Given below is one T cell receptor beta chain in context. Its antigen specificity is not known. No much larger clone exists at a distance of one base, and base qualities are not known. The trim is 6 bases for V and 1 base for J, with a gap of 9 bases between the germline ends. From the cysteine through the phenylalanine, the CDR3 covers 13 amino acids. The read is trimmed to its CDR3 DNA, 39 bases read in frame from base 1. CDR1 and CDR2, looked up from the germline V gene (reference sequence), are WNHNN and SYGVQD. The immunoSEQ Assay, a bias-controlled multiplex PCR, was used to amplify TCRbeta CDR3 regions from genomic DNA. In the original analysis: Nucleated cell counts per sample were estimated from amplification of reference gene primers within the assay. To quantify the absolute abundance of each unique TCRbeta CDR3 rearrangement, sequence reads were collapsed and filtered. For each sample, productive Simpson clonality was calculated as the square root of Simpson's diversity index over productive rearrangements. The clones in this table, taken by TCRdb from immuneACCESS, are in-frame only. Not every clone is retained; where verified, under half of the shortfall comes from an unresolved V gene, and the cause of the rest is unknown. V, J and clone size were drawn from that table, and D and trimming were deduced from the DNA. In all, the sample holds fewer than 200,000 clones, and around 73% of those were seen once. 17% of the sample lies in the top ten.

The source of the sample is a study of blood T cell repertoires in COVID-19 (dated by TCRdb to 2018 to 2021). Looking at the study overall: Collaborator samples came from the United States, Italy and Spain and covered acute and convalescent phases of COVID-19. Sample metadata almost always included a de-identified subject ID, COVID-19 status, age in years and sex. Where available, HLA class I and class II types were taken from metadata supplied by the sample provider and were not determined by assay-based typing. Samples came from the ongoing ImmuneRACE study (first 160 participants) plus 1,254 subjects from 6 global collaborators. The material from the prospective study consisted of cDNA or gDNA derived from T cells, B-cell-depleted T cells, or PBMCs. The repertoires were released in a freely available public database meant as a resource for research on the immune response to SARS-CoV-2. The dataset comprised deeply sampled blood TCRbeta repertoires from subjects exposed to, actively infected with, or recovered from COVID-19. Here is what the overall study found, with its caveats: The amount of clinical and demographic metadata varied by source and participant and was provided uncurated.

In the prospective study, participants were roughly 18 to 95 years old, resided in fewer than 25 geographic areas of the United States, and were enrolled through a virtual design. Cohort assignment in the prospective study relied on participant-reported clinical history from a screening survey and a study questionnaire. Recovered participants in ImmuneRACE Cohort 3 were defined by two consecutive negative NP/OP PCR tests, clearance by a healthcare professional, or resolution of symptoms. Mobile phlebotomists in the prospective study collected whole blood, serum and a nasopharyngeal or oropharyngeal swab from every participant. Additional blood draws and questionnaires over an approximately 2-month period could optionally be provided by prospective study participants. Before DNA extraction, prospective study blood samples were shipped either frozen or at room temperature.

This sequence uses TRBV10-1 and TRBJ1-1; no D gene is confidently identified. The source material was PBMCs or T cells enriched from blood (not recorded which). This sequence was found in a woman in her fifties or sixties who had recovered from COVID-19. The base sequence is TGCGCCAGCAGAGTTGGCGGGAACACTGAAGCTTTCTTT. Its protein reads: CASRVGGNTEAFF.